The rows below give T cell receptor beta chains drawn from one sample of a study of blood T cell repertoires in COVID-19. The method was immunoSEQ multiplex PCR; TCRdb's version includes in-frame clones alone and lacks a portion of them. This table has about 80,000 clones, about four fifths appearing once. Sequencing used peripheral blood. These receptors came from an elderly man with acute or convalescent COVID-19. CDR3s include the opening cysteine and the closing phenylalanine or tryptophan.

j_call,v_call,cdr3_aa
TRBJ2-3,TRBV9,CASSVGSGTDTQYF
TRBJ1-1,TRBV6-5,CASSYLGTAGAEAFF
TRBJ1-1,TRBV6-5,CASRRGGLGTEAFF
TRBJ2-2,TRBV5-4,CASSFSGGITGELFF
TRBJ2-3,TRBV23-1,CASRPGQGGTDTQYF
TRBJ1-2,TRBV11-2,CASSLDRGIGYGYTF
TRBJ2-7,TRBV5-1,CASSLGDYSYEQYF
TRBJ2-7,TRBV5-1,CASSKQDSYEQYF
TRBJ1-4,TRBV6-2/TRBV6-3,CASSPDRGHTNEKLFF
TRBJ1-4,TRBV27,CASKPGHPREKLFF
TRBJ1-3,TRBV19,CASSINRASSGNTIYF
TRBJ2-4,TRBV18,CASSPGTGVNIQYF
TRBJ2-7,TRBV5-1,CASSLEGAGYEQYF
TRBJ2-3,TRBV19,CASSTSSTDTQYF
TRBJ2-5,TRBV5-1,CASSQGTGRETQYF
TRBJ1-5,TRBV6-2/TRBV6-3,CASSYRSRDRDNQPQHF
TRBJ2-7,TRBV5-8,CASSWAGQGADEQYF
TRBJ2-2,TRBV5-5,CASSPPGLATTGELFF
TRBJ2-7,TRBV5-1,CASSGGLAEDEQYF
TRBJ2-7,TRBV4-1,CASSQDPGRFEGQYF
TRBJ1-6,TRBV25-1,CASSEASFGSPLHF
TRBJ2-3,TRBV7-8,CASTLWGTSSSTDTQYF